This paragraph reports one T cell receptor beta chain. CDR1 and CDR2 from the germline V gene are LGHDT and YNNKEL (reference sequence). The V gene lost 3 bases and the J gene lost 8 bases, with 16 bases spanning the gap. CDR3 length: 15 amino acids. Libraries were prepared by immunoSEQ multiplex PCR; TCRdb keeps only in-frame clonotypes and omits some of them. In the table there are 400,000 to 550,000 clones, 70% to 90% of which are singletons. The entry originates in a study of blood T cell repertoires in COVID-19. In the study overall: From T cells, B-cell-depleted T cells, or PBMCs came the material, which was cDNA or gDNA.

Across 24 US areas, participants ranged in age from about 18 to 90 years. Cohorts were assigned according to the clinical history that participants reported. The sample consisted of PBMCs or T cells enriched from blood (not recorded which). The rearrangement joins TRBV3-1 (or the pseudogene TRBV3-2) to TRBJ1-4; D possibly corresponds to TRBD1 (5 bases). The clonotype originates from a woman younger than 35 with acute COVID-19. The chain's CDR3 is CASSHHGQGGEKLFF. The CDR3 DNA is TGTGCCAGCAGCCACCACGGGCAGGGAGGGGAAAAACTGTTTTTT.